The 30 T cell receptor beta chains reported below all come from one sample, sequenced in a study of shared clonotypes between healthy human individuals. Some clones are missing from TCRdb's copy, which holds only in-frame ones; the method was immunoSEQ multiplex PCR. In the table there are some 2.4 million clones, roughly 93% of which are singletons. Sequenced material: naive CD4+ T cells from PBMCs. The sample's subset: CD45RA+ positively selected. Every receptor here comes from a man aged 18 to 35 in good health. Some clones in this sample may be carry-over from other donors' samples.

This chain uses TRBV14 with TRBJ1-2; D is uncertain. Looked up from germline, CDR1 is SGHDN and CDR2 is FVKESK. This CDR3 is 14 amino acids long. Trimming removed 1 base from V and 2 bases from J, with 8 bases in between. The CDR3 loop is CASSQGYWNYGYTF. The CDR3 nucleotides are TGTGCCAGCAGCCAAGGCTACTGGAACTATGGCTACACCTTC.

The chain uses TRBV30 and TRBJ2-1; possibly TRBD1 or TRBD2 for D (7 bases each). The ends were cut back, 4 bases at V and 3 bases at J, with 16 bases in the middle. The CDR3 has 15 residues. CDR1 and CDR2 from the germline V gene are GTSNPN and SVGIG (reference sequence). The CDR3 region has the DNA TGTGCCTGGACAAGGGGGCTAGCGGACTACAATGAGCAGTTCTTC. Amino acids: CAWTRGLADYNEQFF.

This chain joins TRBV6-5 and TRBJ2-1, with a possible D match to TRBD2 (5 bases). Germline CDR1 reads MNHEY; CDR2 reads SVGAGI. The germline V and J ends were trimmed by 6 bases and 4 bases, with 16 bases remaining between them. CDR3 length: 15 amino acids. The CDR3 DNA sequence: TGTGCCAGCAGCCCCGTAATGCGGGCGTACAATGAGCAGTTCTTC. Residues: CASSPVMRAYNEQFF.

The chain couples TRBV28 to TRBJ2-7, with 10 positions matching TRBD1. V lost 5 bases and J lost 5; bases outside the gene matches: 9. Germline lookup yields CDR1 MDHEN and CDR2 SYDVKM. CDR3 length equals 15 residues. CDR3 region: CASSTPGQGHHEQYF. The DNA for the CDR3 is TGTGCCAGCAGTACGCCGGGACAGGGGCACCACGAGCAGTACTTC.

The chain joins TRBV7-9 to TRBJ2-1, with TRBD1 matching over 9 bases. V was pared by 4 bases and J by 5 bases, with 6 bases of the junction left unmatched. CDR1 and CDR2 (germline): SEHNR, FQNEAQ (reference sequence). The length of the CDR3 is 15 residues. CDR3 coding DNA: TGTGCCAGCAGCTCCGGACAGGGGTGGGACAATGAGCAGTTCTTC. Translating gives CASSSGQGWDNEQFF.

The chain has TRBV5-4 and TRBJ2-1, with 7 nucleotides matching TRBD1. Germline V gene lookup returns CDR1 SGHNT and CDR2 YYREEE (reference sequence). The ends lost 3 bases at V and 4 bases at J; junction bases unmatched: 13. This CDR3 has 17 amino acids. CDR3: CASSSNMGTVFYNEQFF. The CDR3 nucleotides are TGTGCCAGCAGCTCCAACATGGGGACAGTATTTTACAATGAGCAGTTCTTC.

In nucleotides, the CDR3 is TGTGCCAGCAGCCCCGGCGGCGGGCAGCGGGCTGAAGCTTTCTTT. This translates into CASSPGGGQRAEAFF. This chain connects TRBV28 to TRBJ1-1, with unresolved D. V was shortened by 6 bases and J by 6 bases, with 20 bases between the two germline ends. The CDR3 sequence is 15 residues long. The germline V gene has CDR1 MDHEN and CDR2 SYDVKM. The full variable domain, with the rest looked up from reference TRBV28 and TRBJ1-1, is DVKVTQSSRYLVKRTGEKVFLECVQDMDHENMFWYRQDPGLGLRLIYFSYDVKMKEKGDIPEGYSVSREKKERFSLILESASTNQTSMYLCASSPGGGQRAEAFFGQGTRLTVV.

The CDR3 nucleotides read TGTGCCAGAAGCTGGCGAAAGATAGATTCGTCCTACGAGCAGTACTTC. This translates into CARSWRKIDSSYEQYF. J is TRBJ2-7 and V is TRBV5-3; no clear D. TRBV5-3 is noted as an ORF with a role that remains uncertain. CDR3 length: 16 amino acids. Deletions cut 3 bases from V and 1 base from J, with 17 bases between.

Comment on this clone: The same CDR3 arises from other DNA sequences in this sample as well. The chain is built from TRBV18 and TRBJ2-5; 7 nucleotides agree with TRBD1. Germline lookup yields CDR1 KGHSH and CDR2 LQKENI. V gave up 1 base and J gave up 2 bases; unmatched junction bases: 4. The CDR3 length is 15 residues. CDR3 nucleotide sequence: TGTGCCAGCTCACCACTCGGGACAGCTCAAGAGACCCAGTACTTC. This codes for CASSPLGTAQETQYF.

This chain links TRBV5-4 with TRBJ2-4, with TRBD2 matching over 7 bases. V lost 5 bases to trimming and J lost 3 bases; unmatched junction nucleotides: 8. CDR1 is SGHNT and CDR2 is YYREEE in the germline V gene (reference sequence). This CDR3 contains 15 residues. CDR3 in DNA: TGTGCCAGCAGTGAGCGGGACCTAGACAAAAACATTCAGTACTTC. It yields the protein CASSERDLDKNIQYF. The full variable domain, in which reference TRBV5-4 and TRBJ2-4 provide the parts outside the CDR3, is ETGVTQSPTHLIKTRGQQVTLRCSSQSGHNTVSWYQQALGQGPQFIFQYYREEENGRGNFPPRFSGLQFPNYSSELNVNALELDDSALYLCASSERDLDKNIQYFGAGTRLSVL.

The chain recombines TRBV11-3 with TRBJ2-1; TRBD1 agrees at 7 bases. The CDR3 covers 15 residues. V lost 5 bases and J lost 0; bases outside the gene matches: 4. Germline CDR1 and CDR2: SGHNT and YENEEA. CDR3 sequence reads: CASSPGGSSYNEQFF. The CDR3 coding sequence is TGTGCCAGCAGCCCAGGGGGATCCTCCTACAATGAGCAGTTCTTC. The variable domain in full, completed from reference TRBV11-3 and TRBJ2-1, reads EAGVVQSPRYKIIEKKQPVAFWCNPISGHNTLYWYLQNLGQGPELLIRYENEEAVDDSQLPKDRFSAERLKGVDSTLKIQPAELGDSAVYLCASSPGGSSYNEQFFGPGTRLTVL.

The chain uses TRBV4-1 and TRBJ1-5, with 7 bases identical to TRBD1. CDR1 and CDR2 from the germline V gene are MGHRA and YSYEKL. The CDR3 extends over 17 amino acids. V gave up 1 base and J gave up 0 bases; unmatched junction bases: 6. In nucleotides, the CDR3 is TGCGCCAGCAGCCAAGTTACAGGGGTCCGTAGCAATCAGCCCCAGCATTTT. This gives the protein CASSQVTGVRSNQPQHF.

The rearrangement links TRBV29-1 to TRBJ1-1, with D unresolved. This CDR3 is 10 amino acids long. Germline lookup yields CDR1 SQVTM and CDR2 ANQGSEA. V was trimmed by 3 bases and J by 8 bases, leaving 7 bases between them. This CDR3 is CSVDYREAFF. In nucleotides, the CDR3 is TGCAGCGTTGACTACAGAGAAGCTTTCTTT.

The chain combines TRBV9 with TRBJ1-4; no clear D. The CDR3 totals 14 residues. Trimming cost V 3 bases and J 8 bases, with 14 bases left between them. The germline gives CDR1 SGDLS, CDR2 YYNGEE. CDR3 coding DNA: TGTGCCAGCAGCGCGAACCTTAGGACCGAAAAACTGTTTTTT. Protein sequence: CASSANLRTEKLFF.

J is TRBJ1-1 and V is TRBV30, with D unclear. Trimming removed 6 bases from V and 0 bases from J, with 8 bases in between. The CDR3 length is 12 residues. CDR1 GTSNPN and CDR2 SVGIG come from the germline V gene (reference sequence). This CDR3 is CACGRVNTEAFF. The CDR3 DNA is TGTGCCTGTGGACGCGTGAACACTGAAGCTTTCTTT.

The chain recombines TRBV9 with TRBJ2-5; 11 nucleotides agree with TRBD2. Trimming removed 6 bases from V and 4 bases from J; junction bases left unmatched: 8. CDR1 and CDR2 (germline): SGDLS, YYNGEE. This CDR3 has 15 amino acids. The CDR3 bases are TGTGCCAGCACACCGGGACTAGCGGCAGTAGAGACCCAGTACTTC. This codes for CASTPGLAAVETQYF.

The chain carries TRBV11-2 and TRBJ2-5; perhaps TRBD2 as D (6 bases). The germline gives CDR1 SGHAT, CDR2 FQNNGV. The CDR3 sequence is 17 residues long. V lost 5 bases and J lost 5, with 24 bases in between. This CDR3 is CASSPLPGRPNRETQYF. The DNA of the CDR3 is TGTGCCAGCAGCCCGCTGCCGGGGAGGCCGAACCGGGAGACCCAGTACTTC.

This clone has just a few counts. V usage is TRBV7-3 and J usage is TRBJ1-4; D is unclear. Per the germline V gene, CDR1 is SGHTA and CDR2 is FQGTGA. Trimming cost V 2 bases and J 8 bases, with 9 bases left between them. There are 13 residues in the CDR3. The CDR3 DNA sequence: TGTGCCAGCAGCTTAGTCACGGGCGAAAAACTGTTTTTT. Amino acids: CASSLVTGEKLFF.

CDR3 bases: TGTGCCAGCAGGATAGCGGGTGGCTACACCTTC. The encoded protein is CASRIAGGYTF. The rearrangement joins TRBV28 to TRBJ1-2; no clear D gene. From germline, CDR1 is MDHEN and CDR2 SYDVKM. The CDR3 covers 11 residues. Trimming removed 6 bases from V and 7 bases from J, with 9 bases in between.

In the case of this clone: The same CDR3 is also encoded by other DNA sequences in this sample. The rearrangement links TRBV7-3 to TRBJ2-1; D is ambiguous. Germline V lookup: CDR1 SGHTA, CDR2 FQGTGA. The CDR3 runs to 15 residues. V gave up 2 bases and J gave up 0 bases, with 8 bases separating them. This CDR3 reads CASSLDGSSYNEQFF. CDR3 coding DNA: TGTGCCAGCAGCTTAGACGGTAGCTCCTACAATGAGCAGTTCTTC.

This clone has more than one count but fewer than ten. The chain combines TRBV5-1 with TRBJ2-2; 9 nucleotides agree with TRBD1. V trimming: 2 bases; J trimming: 1 base; junction bases outside the gene matches: 3. Germline V gene sequence: CDR1 SGHRS, CDR2 YFSETQ. CDR3 length: 16 amino acids. The CDR3 reads CASSFPGQGNTGELFF. In nucleotides, the CDR3 is TGCGCCAGCAGCTTCCCGGGACAGGGGAACACCGGGGAGCTGTTTTTT. Together with reference TRBV5-1 and TRBJ2-2, the CDR3 gives the full variable domain: KAGVTQTPRYLIKTRGQQVTLSCSPISGHRSVSWYQQTPGQGLQFLFEYFSETQRNKGNFPGRFSGRQFSNSRSEMNVSTLELGDSALYLCASSFPGQGNTGELFFGEGSRLTVL.

The CDR3 region has the DNA TGTGCCAGCAGCTTAGCGTTGGGAGTGGAGACCCAGTACTTC. Translation gives CASSLALGVETQYF. The chain employs TRBV7-2 and TRBJ2-5; a possible D gene is TRBD2 (5 bases). V lost 0 bases and J lost 5, with 10 bases in between. The length of the CDR3 is 14 residues. In germline, CDR1 is SGHTA, CDR2 FQGNSA.

The chain uses TRBV7-3 and TRBJ2-4; no firm D call. This CDR3 is built from 14 residues. From germline, CDR1 is SGHTA and CDR2 FQGTGA. Trimming removed 1 base at V and 4 bases at J, with 8 bases between. This chain's CDR3 is CASSLSGQKNIQYF. The DNA for the CDR3 is TGTGCCAGCAGCTTAAGCGGCCAAAAAAACATTCAGTACTTC. Complete variable domain (other parts from reference TRBV7-3 and TRBJ2-4): GAGVSQTPSNKVTEKGKYVELRCDPISGHTALYWYRQSLGQGPEFLIYFQGTGAADDSGLPNDRFFAVRPEGSVSTLKIQRTERGDSAVYLCASSLSGQKNIQYFGAGTRLSVL.

The chain recombines TRBV6-6 with TRBJ2-7, with D perhaps TRBD1 (7 bases). Trimming removed 2 bases at V and 4 bases at J, with 15 bases between. This CDR3 is built from 15 residues. CDR1 is MNHNY, CDR2 SVGAGI, per germline (reference sequence). This CDR3 is CASSYLGGGWYEQYF. For the CDR3, the DNA is TGTGCCAGCAGTTACCTAGGAGGGGGCTGGTACGAGCAGTACTTC.

The CDR3, as DNA: TGTGCCAGCAGCTCTACCCGAATGAACACTGAAGCTTTCTTT. The encoded protein is CASSSTRMNTEAFF. The chain is built from TRBV7-2 and TRBJ1-1; D unclear. V dropped 4 bases and J dropped 0 bases, with 9 bases sitting between them. Germline V gene data show CDR1 as SGHTA and CDR2 as FQGNSA. This CDR3 spans 14 amino acids.

As concerns this clone: The sample contains more than one DNA sequence encoding this CDR3. The rearrangement links TRBV18 to TRBJ2-2; D is perhaps TRBD1 (6 bases). The CDR3 covers 15 residues. The germline V and J ends were trimmed by 2 bases and 1 base, with 8 bases remaining between them. Germline assignment: CDR1 KGHSH and CDR2 LQKENI. Here the CDR3 reads CASSPWTVNTGELFF. The CDR3 DNA reads as TGTGCCAGCTCACCATGGACAGTGAACACCGGGGAGCTGTTTTTT.

The J gene is TRBJ2-7, the V gene TRBV4-1; 10 bases line up with TRBD2. CDR1 and CDR2 from the germline V gene are MGHRA and YSYEKL. The CDR3 has 18 amino acids. V lost 1 base to trimming and J lost 6 bases; unmatched junction nucleotides: 15. CDR3 in amino acids: CASSQGPAGGPSRSEQYF. The CDR3 nucleotides are TGCGCCAGCAGCCAAGGACCAGCGGGAGGGCCGTCGAGAAGCGAGCAGTACTTC.

V is TRBV27 and J is TRBJ2-7; 9 bases map to TRBD1. Losses at the gene ends were 9 bases for V and 5 bases for J; bases not matched to a gene: 14. CDR3 length: 15 amino acids. Germline-derived CDR1 and CDR2 are MNHEY and SMNVEV (reference sequence). The CDR3 DNA reads as TGTGCCAGGGTGGCGCGGGGACAGGGTTACCACGAGCAGTACTTC. Protein: CARVARGQGYHEQYF.

The rearrangement uses TRBV5-4 and TRBJ2-3; D is perhaps TRBD1 (6 bases). This CDR3 comprises 12 residues. V gave up 10 bases and J gave up 7 bases, with 16 bases separating them. From germline, CDR1 is SGHNT and CDR2 YYREEE (reference sequence). CDR3 amino acids: CAQGGEGYTQYF. The CDR3 nucleotides read TGTGCCCAAGGGGGAGAAGGATATACGCAGTATTTT. The whole variable domain, filled in from reference TRBV5-4 and TRBJ2-3, reads ETGVTQSPTHLIKTRGQQVTLRCSSQSGHNTVSWYQQALGQGPQFIFQYYREEENGRGNFPPRFSGLQFPNYSSELNVNALELDDSALYLCAQGGEGYTQYFGPGTRLTVL.

As regards this clone: This same CDR3 is encoded by further DNA sequences in the sample. The genes are TRBV28 and TRBJ2-1, with D perhaps assigned TRBD1 or TRBD2 (5 bases each). This CDR3 has 14 amino acids. Germline V gene sequence: CDR1 MDHEN, CDR2 SYDVKM. The V gene lost 6 bases and the J gene lost 4 bases, with 13 bases spanning the gap. The CDR3 nucleotides are TGTGCCAGCAGCCCCCCCGGGGCGTACAATGAGCAGTTCTTC. As protein: CASSPPGAYNEQFF.